The next 5 T cell receptor beta chains were all read from a single sample in a study of regulatory T cells in long-lasting Graves disease (dated by TCRdb to the early 2020s). The sample's time point label is to be understood as: persistent/refractory GD, antithyroid drugs over 5 years with positive TRAb. For both TCR sequencing and RNA sequencing, RNA was extracted from PBMCs in TRIzol. The library was prepared using multiplex PCR. Data came from an Illumina HiSeq 4000. iRepertoire HTBI primers and Arm-PCR amplification of CDR3 regions were used to construct TCR beta libraries. Clones were called with MiXCR by TCRdb after fastp trimmed the public reads at Q25, and only in-frame beta chains were retained. Every entry covers one CDR3 protein and lists the most common genes and DNA from its rows. Counted in this sample were roughly 450,000 distinct CDR3 sequences; 20% to 25% of them appeared once. The ten top clones hold about a quarter of the sample.

The sample consisted of peripheral blood mononuclear cells (PBMCs), taken when the disease was refractory, from a patient treated with antithyroid drugs. Every receptor here comes from a female donor with Graves disease.

This clonotype was seen ten or more times. The chain has TRBV28 and TRBJ2-5; a weak D match, TRBD2 (5 bases). The CDR3 consists of 14 residues. Germline V CDR1 and CDR2: MDHEN, SYDVKM. Trimming shortened V by 3 bases and J by 4 bases, and 12 bases separated the two germline ends. CDR3 protein: CASSFPTRGETQYF. The CDR3 bases are TGTGCCAGCAGTTTTCCGACTCGGGGAGAGACCCAGTACTTC. Full variable domain (remainder filled in from reference TRBV28 and TRBJ2-5): DVKVTQSSRYLVKRTGEKVFLECVQDMDHENMFWYRQDPGLGLRLIYFSYDVKMKEKGDIPEGYSVSREKKERFSLILESASTNQTSMYLCASSFPTRGETQYFGPGTRLLVL.

This clonotype was found a few times. V is TRBV15 and J is TRBJ1-2, with D perhaps TRBD1 (6 bases). The CDR3 sequence is 15 residues long. V lost 0 bases and J 4 bases, leaving 12 bases between the germline ends. In germline, CDR1 is LNHNV, CDR2 YYDKDF (reference sequence). DNA for the CDR3: TGTGCCACCAGCAGAGAACAGGGTGGGAGCTATGGCTACACCTTC. As protein: CATSREQGGSYGYTF.

This clonotype was seen only a few times. This rearrangement joins TRBV11-1 to TRBJ1-1; TRBD1 matches 8 bases. V was pared by 1 base and J by 7 bases, with 8 bases of the junction left unmatched. The CDR3 runs 15 residues. Germline values: CDR1 SGHAT, CDR2 FQDESV (reference sequence). The DNA of the CDR3 is TGTGCCAGCAGCTTAGTAGGCAGGGGGCGAGATGAAGCTTTCTTT. As protein: CASSLVGRGRDEAFF.

This clonotype was seen a few times. The junction departs from germline at one end; a sequencing error may be responsible. The rearrangement joins TRBV7-2 to TRBJ2-7; TRBD1 aligns across 10 bases. The CDR3 consists of 15 residues. Germline CDR1 and CDR2: SGHTA and FQGNSA. CDR3 residues: CAGSPTGGNSYEQYF. The CDR3 DNA is TGTGCCGGCAGCCCGACAGGGGGCAACTCCTACGAGCAGTACTTC. Looking up the rest from reference TRBV7-2 and TRBJ2-7 gives the full variable domain: GAGVSQSPSNKVTEKGKDVELRCDPISGHTALYWYRQSLGQGLEFLIYFQGNSAPDKSGLPSDRFSAERTGGSVSTLTIQRTQQEDSAVYLCAGSPTGGNSYEQYFGPGTRLTVT.

The chain couples TRBV29-1 to TRBJ1-2; TRBD1 might be the D (5 bases). Per the germline V gene, CDR1 is SQVTM and CDR2 is ANQGSEA. The germline V and J ends were trimmed by 7 bases and 0 bases, with 18 bases remaining between them. CDR3 length: 15 amino acids. CDR3 sequence (DNA): TGCAGCGCTATAGGGGACGGTCCAGCTAACTATGGCTACACCTTC. Its translation is CSAIGDGPANYGYTF.